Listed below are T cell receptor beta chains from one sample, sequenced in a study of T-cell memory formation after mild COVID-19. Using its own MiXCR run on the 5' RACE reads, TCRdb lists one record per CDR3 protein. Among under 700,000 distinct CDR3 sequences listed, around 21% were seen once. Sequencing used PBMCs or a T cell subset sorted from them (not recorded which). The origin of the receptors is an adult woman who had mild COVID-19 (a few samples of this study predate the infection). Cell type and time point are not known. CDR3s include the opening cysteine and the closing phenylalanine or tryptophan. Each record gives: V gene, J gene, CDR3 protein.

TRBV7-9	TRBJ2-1	CASSTGLSVPYNEQFF
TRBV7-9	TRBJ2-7	CASSLGFREQYF
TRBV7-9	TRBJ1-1	CASSAGGIMNTEAFF
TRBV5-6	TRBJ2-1	CASSIPLAGVDNEQFF
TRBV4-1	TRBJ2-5	CASSQARIGPGETQYF
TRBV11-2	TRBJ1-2	CASSSQEVGGYTF
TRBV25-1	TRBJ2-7	CASSERLGSGRTYYEQYF
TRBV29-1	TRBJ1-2	CSVAGQGGYGYTF
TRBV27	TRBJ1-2	CASSLRPPGQGRRYTF
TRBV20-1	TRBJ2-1	CSCQGGPSFNEQFF
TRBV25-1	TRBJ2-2	CASSGPHWTGELFF
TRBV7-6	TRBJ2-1	CASSLGGRVSEQFF
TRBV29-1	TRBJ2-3	CSVDKGSEQYF
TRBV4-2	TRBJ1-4	CASRRQGSSNEKLFF
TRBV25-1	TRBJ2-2	CASSSGQLNTGELFF
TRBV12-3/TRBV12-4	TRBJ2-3	CASSLWGTDPDTQYF
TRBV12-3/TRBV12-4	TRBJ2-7	CASRGAEQYF
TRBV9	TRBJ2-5	CASSVLSAETQYF
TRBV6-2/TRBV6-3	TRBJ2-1	CASSLTLGQGFDEQFF
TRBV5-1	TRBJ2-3	CASSFSGEWDTQYF
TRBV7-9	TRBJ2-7	CASSLGGSVENEQYF
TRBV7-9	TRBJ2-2	CASSPRQGAGTGELFF
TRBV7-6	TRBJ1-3	CASSLRTDISGNTIYF
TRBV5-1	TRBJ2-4	CASSSGGTSGRAGNIQYF
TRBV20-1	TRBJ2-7	CSASGTSGLSYEQYF
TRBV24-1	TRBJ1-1	CATRHTTNTEAFF
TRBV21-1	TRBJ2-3	CASSKWNSTDTQYF
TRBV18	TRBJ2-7	CASSPPPGRPLYEQYF
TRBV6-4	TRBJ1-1	CASSDSDRGTEAFF
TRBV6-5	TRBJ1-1	CASSYEPNTEAFF
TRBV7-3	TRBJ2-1	CASSSERGPYNEQFF
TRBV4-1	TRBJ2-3	CASSQSGGALDTQYF
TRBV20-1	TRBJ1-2	CSARDHSSHRANYGYTF
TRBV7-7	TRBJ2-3	CASSLSDGLADTQYF
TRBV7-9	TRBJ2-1	CASSTRDGESYNEQFF
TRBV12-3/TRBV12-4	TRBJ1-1	CASSRGANTEAFF
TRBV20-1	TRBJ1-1	CSASNIGTVVNTEAFF
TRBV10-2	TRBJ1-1	CASSEWYRAPLGNTEAFF
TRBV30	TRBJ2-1	CAWRNLAEGYNEQFF
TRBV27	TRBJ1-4	CASKKQGLNEKLFF
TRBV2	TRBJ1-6	CASSEHSGGSPLHF
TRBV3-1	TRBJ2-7	CASSRYLITGGGEQYF
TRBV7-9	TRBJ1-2	CASSLGTDNYGYTF
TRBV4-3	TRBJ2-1	CASSQEPWGDEQFF
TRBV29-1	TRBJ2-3	CSVPKQGPSTDTQYF
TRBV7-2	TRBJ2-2	CASSSRGREALNTGELFF
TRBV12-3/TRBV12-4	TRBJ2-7	CASRPPGGEQYF
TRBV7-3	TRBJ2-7	CASSYSGTGPYEQYF
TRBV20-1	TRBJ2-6	CSARAGAGANVLTF
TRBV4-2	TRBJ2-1	CASSQEQQGLVDEQFF
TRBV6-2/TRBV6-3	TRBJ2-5	CASSYRRGRPLF
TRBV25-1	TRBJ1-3	CASSQTMAEPTYGNTIYF
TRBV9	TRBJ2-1	CASSVASAGVYNEQFF
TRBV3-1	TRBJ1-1	CASNARMNTEAFF
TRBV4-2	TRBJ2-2	CASSQDGGRDTGELFF
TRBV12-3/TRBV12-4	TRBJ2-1	CASSLWGKDNEQFF
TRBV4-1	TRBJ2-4	CASSQVVLAGLAKNIQYF
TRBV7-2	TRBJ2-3	CASSVKHNRGASSTDTQYF
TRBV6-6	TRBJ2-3	CASSTSGSILDTQYF
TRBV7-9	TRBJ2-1	CASAPIYNEQFF